The rows below give T cell receptor beta chains drawn from one sample of a study of CD8+ T cells in alopecia areata. Some clones are missing from TCRdb's copy, which holds only in-frame ones; the method was immunoSEQ multiplex PCR. The sample carries some 240,000 clones, approximately 52% recorded once. The specimen was CD4+ T cells sorted from blood, collected at week 0. Receptors were obtained from a human donor with alopecia areata. Each CDR3 is given with its conserved first and last residue. A D gene is named only where the DNA matches it firmly. The size field is filled for only some rows; it gives once, few, many or a size class.

- TRBJ2-4 TRBV5-1 few CASSHGTLTDIQYF TGCGCCAGCAGCCACGGGACGCTAACAGACATTCAGTACTTC
- TRBJ2-3 TRBV4-1 - CASSQPGRGTRDTQYF TGCGCCAGCAGCCAACCGGGGAGGGGGACCAGGGATACGCAGTATTTT
- TRBJ1-1 TRBV29-1 - CSVEPMNTEAFF TGCAGCGTTGAGCCGATGAACACTGAAGCTTTCTTT
TRBD1 TRBJ1-2 TRBV29-1 - CSVPSRDRDELLQTYGYTF TGCAGCGTCCCGTCCCGGGACAGGGATGAGCTACTGCAAACCTATGGCTACACCTTC
- TRBJ1-5 TRBV19 few CASKQGGDNQPQHF TGTGCCAGTAAACAGGGTGGGGACAATCAGCCCCAGCATTTT
- TRBJ2-2 TRBV29-1 few CSVDRAASGELFF TGCAGCGTTGACAGGGCCGCGTCCGGGGAGCTGTTTTTT
- TRBJ1-1 TRBV27 - CASSSGWGRVNTEAFF TGTGCCAGCAGTTCAGGATGGGGGCGGGTTAACACTGAAGCTTTCTTT
TRBD2 TRBJ2-5 TRBV9 - CASSVARLAGQETQYF TGTGCCAGCAGCGTAGCGCGCCTAGCGGGGCAAGAGACCCAGTACTTC
TRBD1 TRBJ1-1 TRBV27 - CASSSDRGSRLAFF TGTGCCAGCAGTTCGGACAGGGGGAGTCGGTTAGCTTTCTTT
TRBD1 TRBJ1-2 TRBV6-6 - CASSFDRGRYGYTF TGTGCCAGCAGTTTCGACAGGGGCCGCTATGGCTACACCTTC
TRBD2 TRBJ2-1 TRBV30 - CAWARGSGSTYNEQFF TGTGCCTGGGCCAGAGGTAGCGGGAGCACCTACAATGAGCAGTTCTTC
TRBD2 TRBJ2-7 TRBV27 - CASSWGGSSYEQYF TGTGCCAGCAGCTGGGGCGGGAGCTCCTACGAGCAGTACTTC
- TRBJ2-1 TRBV9 once CASKADGNSYNEQFF TGTGCCAGCAAGGCGGACGGGAACTCCTACAATGAGCAGTTCTTC
- TRBJ2-5 TRBV18 - CASSLRTQETQYF TGTGCCAGCTCACTTCGGACCCAAGAGACCCAGTACTTC
- TRBJ2-5 TRBV5-1 - CASTPDSTQETQYF TGCGCCAGCACCCCGGATAGTACCCAAGAGACCCAGTACTTC
- TRBJ1-4 TRBV30 - CACPWLSNEKLFF TGTGCCTGCCCGTGGCTTAGTAATGAAAAACTGTTTTTT
TRBD1 TRBJ2-7 TRBV30 - CAWSVQGHEQYF TGTGCCTGGAGTGTACAGGGGCACGAGCAGTACTTC
TRBD2 TRBJ2-3 TRBV5-1 few CASSYYPGTSGTDTQYF TGCGCCAGCAGCTACTATCCCGGGACTAGCGGCACAGATACGCAGTATTTT
- TRBJ2-6 TRBV14 - CASSPTSNVLTF TGTGCCAGCAGCCCCACCAGCAACGTCCTGACTTTC
- TRBJ1-6 TRBV2 - CASSPRDLYNSPLHF TGTGCCAGCAGTCCACGGGACCTCTATAATTCACCCCTCCACTTT
- TRBJ2-7 TRBV5-1 - CASSVSYEQYF TGCGCCAGCAGCGTGTCCTACGAGCAGTACTTC
TRBD1 TRBJ2-1 TRBV5-6 - CASSLGTDDEQFF TGTGCCAGCAGCTTAGGGACAGACGACGAGCAGTTCTTC
- TRBJ1-2 TRBV25-1 - CASSEGVRGPIPNYGYTF TGTGCCAGCAGTGAGGGCGTGCGGGGTCCCATTCCTAACTATGGCTACACCTTC
- TRBJ2-1 TRBV7-3 - CASSSTRGNEQFF TGTGCCAGCAGCTCAACCCGAGGGAATGAGCAGTTCTTC
- TRBJ1-2 TRBV20-1 once CSANVYGYTF TGCAGTGCGAACGTATATGGCTACACCTTC
TRBD2 TRBJ2-1 TRBV4-1 few CASSQATRRTRDYNEQFF TGCGCCAGCAGCCAAGCGACGCGGCGGACTAGGGACTACAATGAGCAGTTCTTC
- TRBJ1-1 TRBV9 - CASSVGQQNTEAFF TGTGCCAGCAGCGTAGGCCAGCAGAACACTGAAGCTTTCTTT
- TRBJ1-2 TRBV7-2 - CASSSTRGYGYTF TGTGCCAGCAGCTCGACGCGGGGTTATGGCTACACCTTC